Listed below are T cell receptor beta chains from one sample, sequenced in a study of shared clonotypes between healthy human individuals. Sequencing used immunoSEQ multiplex PCR; TCRdb keeps in-frame clones, though not all of them. The sample lists about 580,000 clones, about 98% occurring once. Specimen: naive CD8+ T cells sorted from blood. Receptors were obtained from a man aged 30 to 39 in good health. CDR3s include the opening cysteine and the closing phenylalanine or tryptophan. Fields, in order: D gene, J gene, clone size, V gene, CDR3 protein, CDR3 DNA. D genes are given only for firm matches. Clone size is shown for a subset of rows, as once, few, many or a class of expanded clone.

>-|TRBJ1-2|-|TRBV27
CASSFSRGKGYTF
TGTGCCAGCAGTTTTTCCCGGGGGAAAGGCTACACCTTC
>-|TRBJ2-7|-|TRBV11-1
CASSLGGRTYEQYF
TGTGCCAGCAGCTTAGGGGGTCGGACTTACGAGCAGTACTTC
>-|TRBJ1-1|-|TRBV6-6
CASTPLNTEAFF
TGTGCCAGCACCCCCCTGAACACTGAAGCTTTCTTT
>TRBD2|TRBJ2-3|-|TRBV4-1
CASSQGYGRDADTQYF
TGCGCCAGCAGCCAAGGGTACGGGAGGGACGCAGATACGCAGTATTTT
>-|TRBJ2-1|once|TRBV5-6
CASSLAQRPYNEQFF
TGTGCCAGCAGCTTGGCCCAGCGGCCCTACAATGAGCAGTTCTTC
>-|TRBJ1-5|-|TRBV28
CASSLRGRSNQPQHF
TGTGCCAGCAGTTTACGGGGGAGAAGCAATCAGCCCCAGCATTTT
>-|TRBJ1-4|-|TRBV9
CASSVGGVPNEKLFF
TGTGCCAGCAGCGTAGGGGGGGTTCCTAATGAAAAACTGTTTTTT
>-|TRBJ2-7|-|TRBV7-9
CASSLEAGEPYEQYF
TGTGCCAGCAGCTTAGAAGCAGGGGAGCCCTACGAGCAGTACTTC
>-|TRBJ2-1|-|TRBV12-5
CASGQSGTYNEQFF
TGTGCTAGTGGGCAATCAGGGACCTACAATGAGCAGTTCTTC
>-|TRBJ1-1|-|TRBV7-9
CASSLSGAEAFF
TGTGCCAGCAGCTTATCCGGGGCTGAAGCTTTCTTT
>-|TRBJ2-7|-|TRBV5-1
CASSLVRVSDEQYF
TGCGCCAGCAGCTTGGTGAGGGTGTCCGACGAGCAGTACTTC
>TRBD1|TRBJ2-3|-|TRBV27
CASSGSPGETGEDTDTQYF
TGTGCCAGCAGTGGCAGCCCAGGAGAGACAGGGGAAGACACAGATACGCAGTATTTT
>-|TRBJ2-1|-|TRBV11-2
CASSAIPHRLVDNEQFF
TGTGCCAGCAGCGCAATCCCCCACAGACTAGTAGACAATGAGCAGTTCTTC
>-|TRBJ2-1|-|TRBV7-6
CASSPGRYGANNEQFF
TGTGCCAGCAGCCCAGGACGATACGGGGCAAACAATGAGCAGTTCTTC
>TRBD2|TRBJ2-3|-|TRBV6-5
CASGLLAGATDTQYF
TGTGCCAGCGGCCTTCTAGCGGGAGCTACAGATACGCAGTATTTT
>TRBD2|TRBJ2-3|-|TRBV29-1
CSRPLVPCGREATDTQYF
TGCAGCCGTCCCCTCGTCCCGTGCGGGCGGGAGGCAACAGATACGCAGTATTTT
>-|TRBJ1-1|-|TRBV7-3
CASSLFLGNTEAFF
TGTGCCAGCAGCTTATTTTTGGGGAACACTGAAGCTTTCTTT
>-|TRBJ2-1|-|TRBV6-1
CASSEVTTWNEQFF
TGTGCCAGCAGTGAAGTGACAACTTGGAATGAGCAGTTCTTC
>TRBD1|TRBJ2-7|-|TRBV7-8
CASSGQAYEQYF
TGTGCCAGCAGCGGACAGGCCTACGAGCAGTACTTC
>-|TRBJ2-3|-|TRBV9
CASSVGGSYTDTQYF
TGTGCCAGCAGCGTAGGAGGGAGTTACACAGATACGCAGTATTTT
>-|TRBJ2-5|once|TRBV9
CASSGLQETQYF
TGTGCCAGCAGCGGCCTGCAAGAGACCCAGTACTTC
>TRBD1|TRBJ2-3|-|TRBV7-8
CASSSITGGEEDTQYF
TGTGCCAGCAGCTCTATAACAGGGGGCGAGGAGGATACGCAGTATTTT
>-|TRBJ2-3|-|TRBV11-2
CASSLEATRSTDTQYF
TGTGCCAGCAGCTTAGAGGCGACTAGAAGCACAGATACGCAGTATTTT
>TRBD2|TRBJ2-1|-|TRBV27
CASSLMSGRKNEQFF
TGTGCCAGCAGTTTAATGAGCGGGAGGAAGAATGAGCAGTTCTTC
>-|TRBJ2-1|once|TRBV7-9
CASSFPDSSYNEQFF
TGTGCCAGCAGCTTCCCGGATAGCTCCTACAATGAGCAGTTCTTC
>-|TRBJ2-7|-|TRBV29-1
CSVEEAAYEQYF
TGCAGCGTTGAAGAGGCAGCCTACGAGCAGTACTTC
>-|TRBJ2-7|-|TRBV28
CASSFRGPTDYEQYF
TGTGCCAGCAGTTTCAGGGGCCCCACTGACTACGAGCAGTACTTC
>TRBD2|TRBJ2-3|-|TRBV7-2
CASSPRTSGGTDTQYF
TGTGCCAGCAGCCCACGGACTAGCGGAGGAACAGATACGCAGTATTTT
>-|TRBJ2-7|-|TRBV15
CATSRDRSETYEQYF
TGTGCCACCAGCAGAGATCGGTCAGAGACCTACGAGCAGTACTTC
>-|TRBJ1-1|-|TRBV2
CASRGSSAFF
TGTGCCAGCAGGGGTTCTTCAGCTTTCTTT
>-|TRBJ2-7|-|TRBV2
CASRDRTGGEQYF
TGTGCCAGCAGGGACAGGACGGGAGGCGAGCAGTACTTC
>TRBD2|TRBJ2-1|-|TRBV5-1
CASSRPASGSNEQFF
TGCGCCAGCAGTCGGCCGGCTAGCGGGAGCAATGAGCAGTTCTTC
>-|TRBJ2-2|-|TRBV6-6
CASSAGQYTGELFF
TGTGCCAGCAGTGCGGGACAGTACACCGGGGAGCTGTTTTTT
>TRBD1|TRBJ2-2|-|TRBV9
CASSASPGTANTGELFF
TGTGCCAGCAGCGCCAGCCCCGGGACAGCGAACACCGGGGAGCTGTTTTTT
>TRBD1|TRBJ1-2|-|TRBV12-5
CASGLPSTGDGYTF
TGTGCTAGTGGTTTGCCCTCAACAGGGGATGGCTACACCTTC
>TRBD1|TRBJ1-5|-|TRBV6-4
CASSDSIRQGCFNQPQHF
TGTGCCAGCAGTGACTCGATCCGACAGGGGTGTTTCAATCAGCCCCAGCATTTT
>TRBD1|TRBJ1-5|-|TRBV5-1
CASSSTGGNQPQHF
TGCGCCAGCAGCTCGACAGGGGGGAATCAGCCCCAGCATTTT
>-|TRBJ1-5|-|TRBV7-2
CASSSGPSNQPQHF
TGTGCCAGCAGCTCGGGACCGAGCAATCAGCCCCAGCATTTT
>TRBD1|TRBJ2-2|-|TRBV7-7
CASSPLRTGTGTGELFF
TGTGCCAGCAGCCCACTGAGAACCGGGACAGGGACCGGGGAGCTGTTTTTT
>-|TRBJ2-1|-|TRBV9
CASSVSGANEQFF
TGTGCCAGCAGCGTGTCAGGGGCCAATGAGCAGTTCTTC